Below, 2 T cell receptor beta chains from the same sample are listed, as sequenced in a study of T-cell reconstitution after alpha-beta-depleted transplantation in children. Using unique molecular identifiers, the investigators prepared the TCRbeta library. TCRdb called the PCR reads again in MiXCR, with one record for every CDR3 protein. The repertoire holds 120,000 or so distinct CDR3 sequences, with 20% to 25% as singletons. The material was PBMCs, mostly from graft donor cells, obtained 180 days after TCRalphabeta/CD19-depleted stem cell transplant. These receptors originate from a male patient between 2 and 15 years old who had a stem cell transplant for chronic granulomatous disease, so the T cells may come from the graft donor.

In this sample, this clonotype turned up many times. The chain couples TRBV20-1 to TRBJ2-3; tentative D call: TRBD1 (5 bases). Trimming pared 0 bases from V and 0 bases from J, leaving 13 bases between. The germline gives CDR1 DFQATT, CDR2 SNEGSKA (reference sequence). CDR3 length: 16 residues. The CDR3 loop reads CSARDWAGWSTDTQYF. For the CDR3, the DNA is TGCAGTGCTAGAGATTGGGCAGGGTGGAGCACAGATACGCAGTATTTT.

CDR3 coding DNA: TGTGCCATCAGTGGTCTACAGGGGGCGCCCACAGATACGCAGTATTTT. It is translated as CAISGLQGAPTDTQYF. The chain employs TRBV10-3 and TRBJ2-3, with 9 bases that match TRBD1. The germline CDR1 and CDR2 sequences are ENHRY and SYGVKD. CDR3 size: 16 residues. The junction had 7 bases not matched to a gene; V was cut back by 4 bases and J by 2 bases.